Listed below are T cell receptor beta chains from one sample, sequenced in a study of cytomegalovirus exposure and HLA in healthy donors. Clones were sequenced by immunoSEQ multiplex PCR, and TCRdb holds only the in-frame ones, with some missing. The sample holds approximately 290,000 clones; 80% are singletons and the top ten take about 0.28%. The source material was PBMCs. The receptors shown here come from a girl between 2 and 10 years old in good health and CMV-seronegative. The CDR3 runs from the conserved cysteine through the conserved F or W. A D gene is named only where the DNA matches it firmly.

D gene	V gene	CDR3 protein
-	TRBV9	CASSTGNTGELFF
-	TRBV6-5	CASSYRGNEQFF
TRBD2	TRBV5-1	CASSWASGGALETQYF
TRBD2	TRBV30	CAWTPAGDGQRRSEQYF
-	TRBV5-1	CASSLARGETQYF
-	TRBV9	CASSVGGHRDYEQYF
-	TRBV28	CASSTGYLSEAFF
-	TRBV27	CASSGRRTTTEAFF
TRBD2	TRBV4-2	CASSQGPTSGSVKDTQYF
-	TRBV6-1	CASSEEGGTWRDSYNEQFF
-	TRBV19	CASSIDSYSYGYTF
-	TRBV29-1	CSADKGGRGTEAFF
-	TRBV7-9	CASSLRSGANVLTF
TRBD2	TRBV28	CASSSPSRTSDEDEQYF
TRBD1	TRBV29-1	CSVDRANTEAFF
-	TRBV27	CASRKSGSYEQYF
-	TRBV21-1	CASSKRSASGTEAFF
TRBD2	TRBV7-9	CASSSGLAYNEQFF
TRBD1	TRBV7-9	CASSSVITRDRENTEAFF
-	TRBV2	CASAGDSYEQYF
TRBD2	TRBV5-1	CASSPGTSASSYEQYF
-	TRBV6-5	CASSYHFDRPNQPQHF
TRBD1	TRBV11-2	CASSFPSGQGRAFF
-	TRBV7-8	CASSLSQGIYNEQFF
-	TRBV18	CASSPPYRRNTIYF
-	TRBV10-3	CAISDGQGSNTQYF
TRBD1	TRBV6-1	CASSEIPRTGPSGANVLTF
-	TRBV28	CASGLTGIFSGANVLTF
TRBD2	TRBV10-3	CAISERVAGDFADTQYF
TRBD2	TRBV4-1	CASSQLADAYEQYF
TRBD1	TRBV28	CASSSQGQGSHEQFF
TRBD2	TRBV27	CASSAGLAGVVGELFF
-	TRBV7-9	CASSSTGNTIYF
-	TRBV11-2	CASSSPSSGANVLTF
TRBD2	TRBV9	CASSKAGGPGETQYF
-	TRBV18	CASSLQYEQYF
TRBD2	TRBV27	CASSRTSGRRGTSTDTQYF
TRBD1	TRBV7-9	CSSSAPLDRGKAYLGYTF
TRBD2	TRBV6-5	CASSYSAGDTDTQYF
TRBD1	TRBV7-3	CASSPWLDRVNTEAFF
-	TRBV6-1	CASSEAASGEQFF
TRBD2	TRBV5-1	CASSLVRGRASEQFF
TRBD1	TRBV28	CASSSRDRAYEQYF
TRBD1	TRBV19	CASSTPGQGIGNEQFF
-	TRBV4-1	CASSQEAPGAQYF
TRBD1	TRBV6-5	CASTPGGIAKNIQYF
TRBD1	TRBV5-4	CASSHRDSLYEQYF
-	TRBV28	CASSFPSTDTQYF
TRBD1	TRBV10-3	CAISEPGTGAGNTIYF
-	TRBV18	CASSPQDNYGYTF
TRBD1	TRBV19	CASSFRTGGASGANVLTF
-	TRBV9	CASSVGQFTEAFF